The next 30 T cell receptor beta chains were all read from a single sample in a study of CD4 T cells in relation to SARS-CoV-2 and coronaviruses. Method: immunoSEQ multiplex PCR; TCRdb's copy keeps in-frame clones and lacks some. The table includes 50,000 to 65,000 clones, 92% detected once. Sample: naive CD4+ T cells from PBMCs. Documented subset: naive CD4+ T cells isolated by negative enrichment. These receptors were collected from an adult with COVID-19.

This clone was detected only once. This chain connects TRBV28 to TRBJ2-2; D unclear. Germline assignment: CDR1 MDHEN and CDR2 SYDVKM. With 6 bases removed from V and 2 bases from J, the gap between germline ends came to 4 bases. The CDR3 extends over 12 amino acids. CDR3 amino acids: CASRFNTGELFF. Written as DNA, the CDR3 is TGTGCCAGCAGATTTAACACCGGGGAGCTGTTTTTT.

This clone was seen just once. The CDR3 DNA follows: TGTGCCAGCTCACTTATGGGACTCTCGAACACCGGGGAGCTGTTTTTT. Encoded protein: CASSLMGLSNTGELFF. V gene TRBV18 combines with J gene TRBJ2-2, with D maybe TRBD2 (6 bases). Germline CDR1 KGHSH, CDR2 LQKENI. The germline V and J ends were trimmed by 4 bases and 0 bases, with 12 bases remaining between them. The CDR3 is 16 residues long.

V and J are TRBV30 and TRBJ1-1, with a possible D match to TRBD1 (5 bases). CDR3 length equals 15 residues. Germline V lookup: CDR1 GTSNPN, CDR2 SVGIG (reference sequence). With 4 bases removed from V and 2 bases from J, the gap between germline ends came to 17 bases. The CDR3, as DNA: TGTGCCTGGAAGACGGACACCCTAAAAAACACTGAAGCTTTCTTT. Encoded protein: CAWKTDTLKNTEAFF.

The chain uses TRBV30 and TRBJ1-6; D gene unclear. The CDR3 has 13 residues. V gave up 3 bases and J gave up 10 bases, with 13 bases separating them. Germline V CDR1 and CDR2: GTSNPN, SVGIG (reference sequence). CDR3 sequence: CAWRGNIGSPLHF. The DNA for the CDR3 is TGTGCCTGGAGGGGAAACATAGGATCACCCCTCCACTTT.

This chain links TRBV6-1 with TRBJ2-7; TRBD1 matches at 7 bases. Germline V gene sequence: CDR1 MNHNS, CDR2 SASEGT. The CDR3 sequence is 15 residues long. V gave up 1 base and J gave up 2 bases; unmatched junction bases: 5. Written as DNA, the CDR3 is TGTGCCAGCAGTGAAGGTCGGACAGGCCCCTACGAGCAGTACTTC. Its protein product is CASSEGRTGPYEQYF.

The rearrangement joins TRBV1 to TRBJ2-2; the table calls TRBD2, which could not be checked here. TRBV1 is a recognized pseudogene. The CDR3 spans 19 residues. The CDR3 spells CTSSQESGSGGRNTGELFF. The CDR3 DNA is TGCACCAGCAGCCAAGAATCAGGATCAGGCGGGAGGAACACCGGGGAGCTGTTTTTT.

The chain joins TRBV5-6 to TRBJ2-5; 9 nucleotides align to TRBD1. The germline gives CDR1 SGHDT, CDR2 YYEEEE. J was trimmed by 5 bases and V by 0 bases; bases with no gene match: 8. The length of the CDR3 is 16 residues. CDR3 region: CASSLVGTGSGETQYF. Here the CDR3 DNA reads TGTGCCAGCAGCTTGGTGGGGACAGGGTCGGGGGAGACCCAGTACTTC.

This chain connects TRBV10-3 to TRBJ1-6; 11 bases fit TRBD1. Unmatched junction bases numbered 3, after V lost 4 bases and J lost 7 bases. The CDR3 has 15 residues. Germline V gives CDR1 ENHRY, CDR2 SYGVKD. For the CDR3, the DNA is TGTGCCATCAGTGGAGGGGACAGGGGGAATTCACCCCTCCACTTT. The encoded protein is CAISGGDRGNSPLHF.

This chain links TRBV30 with TRBJ2-1, with 10 nucleotides matching TRBD2. Germline V gives CDR1 GTSNPN, CDR2 SVGIG (reference sequence). J was trimmed by 10 bases and V by 2 bases; bases with no gene match: 8. The CDR3 sequence is 14 residues long. The CDR3: CAWSLWTSGKEQFF. CDR3 coding DNA: TGTGCCTGGAGTTTATGGACTAGCGGAAAGGAGCAGTTCTTC.

This clone was observed a handful of times. The J gene is TRBJ1-6, the V gene TRBV6-2 or TRBV6-3; TRBD1 agrees at 7 bases. Germline-derived CDR1 and CDR2 are MNHEY and SVGEGT. Trimming took 2 bases from V and 10 from J; bases not matched to a gene: 8. The CDR3 covers 15 residues. DNA of the CDR3: TGTGCCAGCAGTTACAGGGACAGACTCCTATCACCCCTCCACTTT. It specifies CASSYRDRLLSPLHF.

The chain employs TRBV28 and TRBJ2-7; D possibly corresponds to TRBD1 (5 bases). V dropped 6 bases and J dropped 6 bases, with 9 bases sitting between them. Germline V gene lookup returns CDR1 MDHEN and CDR2 SYDVKM. The CDR3 is made up of 11 amino acids. The CDR3 here is CASRDTGEQYF. As DNA, the CDR3 is TGTGCCAGCAGGGATACAGGCGAGCAGTACTTC.

This rearrangement joins TRBV4-1 to TRBJ1-2, with 11 bases that match TRBD1. The V segment lost 3 bases and the J segment 4 bases; nucleotides outside the gene matches: 4. This CDR3 region has 15 residues. Germline V gives CDR1 MGHRA, CDR2 YSYEKL. This chain's CDR3 is CASSQDRGRAYGYTF. The DNA of the CDR3 is TGCGCCAGCAGCCAGGACAGGGGGCGCGCCTATGGCTACACCTTC.

This chain joins TRBV2 and TRBJ2-7; 14 nucleotides match TRBD2. Germline V gene data show CDR1 as SNHLY and CDR2 as FYNNEI. V shed 6 bases, J shed 7 bases, and the junction held 2 bases outside the gene matches. The CDR3 has 13 amino acids. This chain's CDR3 is CASSGLAGGEQYF. The CDR3 DNA is TGTGCCAGCAGCGGACTAGCGGGAGGAGAGCAGTACTTC.

The V gene is TRBV5-1, the J gene TRBJ2-7; tentatively, D is TRBD1 (6 bases). V lost 1 base to trimming and J lost 0 bases, with 8 bases between them. CDR3 length: 14 residues. Per germline, CDR1 SGHRS and CDR2 YFSETQ. CDR3 protein: CASSLTGFSYEQYF. CDR3 bases: TGCGCCAGCAGCTTGACAGGGTTCTCCTACGAGCAGTACTTC.

The V and J genes are TRBV10-3 and TRBJ2-3; tentative D call: TRBD2 (6 bases). The CDR3 covers 14 residues. Germline assignment: CDR1 ENHRY and CDR2 SYGVKD. V lost 7 bases and J lost 0, with 11 bases in between. The CDR3: CAITVADSTDTQYF. The CDR3 region has the DNA TGTGCCATCACTGTAGCGGATAGCACAGATACGCAGTATTTT.

The chain links TRBV19 to TRBJ2-3; D possibly uses TRBD1 or TRBD2 (6 bases each). Germline loops: CDR1 LNHDA, CDR2 SQIVND (reference sequence). The CDR3 has 17 residues. V was shortened by 3 bases and J by 6 bases, with 22 bases between the two germline ends. The CDR3 DNA sequence: TGTGCCAGTAGTATTCGGGGGCTGAGACGACGTCCCGATACGCAGTATTTT. It specifies CASSIRGLRRRPDTQYF.

The J gene is TRBJ1-5, the V gene TRBV19, with D possibly matching TRBD1 (5 bases). The CDR3 loop spans 17 amino acids. Per germline, CDR1 LNHDA and CDR2 SQIVND (reference sequence). Trimming took 9 bases from V and 3 from J, leaving 24 bases between them. CDR3 in DNA: TGTGCCAGCAACCCGGTGAAAAGGGGAGGGCACAATCAGCCCCAGCATTTT. This sequence encodes CASNPVKRGGHNQPQHF.

V usage is TRBV15 and J usage is TRBJ1-5, with D hard to call. Trimming removed 2 bases at V and 4 bases at J, with 6 bases between. CDR1 is LNHNV and CDR2 is YYDKDF in the germline V gene (reference sequence). This CDR3 is 13 amino acids long. CDR3 DNA sequence: TGTGCCACCAGCAGAATGGGGAATCAGCCCCAGCATTTT. Translating it yields CATSRMGNQPQHF.

V is TRBV10-3 and J is TRBJ1-2; 7 bases match TRBD1. The junction had 9 bases not matched to a gene; V was cut back by 10 bases and J by 4 bases. CDR3 length equals 13 residues. The germline V gene has CDR1 ENHRY and CDR2 SYGVKD. CDR3 protein: CATKRQGGYGYTF. The CDR3 nucleotides are TGTGCCACGAAAAGACAGGGCGGCTATGGCTACACCTTC.

The rearrangement uses TRBV5-4 and TRBJ2-2; D possibly corresponds to TRBD2 (6 bases). V lost 7 bases and J lost 1, with 14 bases in between. Germline V gene sequence: CDR1 SGHNT, CDR2 YYREEE (reference sequence). The CDR3 sequence is 15 residues long. CDR3 sequence: CASGGVGLNTGELFF. Written as DNA, the CDR3 is TGTGCCAGCGGAGGGGTCGGACTGAACACCGGGGAGCTGTTTTTT. Supplemented by reference TRBV5-4 and TRBJ2-2, the full variable domain reads ETGVTQSPTHLIKTRGQQVTLRCSSQSGHNTVSWYQQALGQGPQFIFQYYREEENGRGNFPPRFSGLQFPNYSSELNVNALELDDSALYLCASGGVGLNTGELFFGEGSRLTVL.

This clone turned up a few times. The chain links TRBV5-1 to TRBJ2-2; 7 positions agree with TRBD1. The trim removed 4 bases at V and 6 bases at J, leaving 3 bases unmatched. The CDR3 extends over 13 amino acids. The germline V gene has CDR1 SGHRS and CDR2 YFSETQ. CDR3 DNA: TGCGCCAGCAGCCTGACAGGGCCCGGGGAGCTGTTTTTT. Translation gives CASSLTGPGELFF.

V gene TRBV5-1 combines with J gene TRBJ2-1, with D possibly being TRBD2 (7 bases). The CDR3 totals 16 residues. Deletions cut 4 bases from V and 3 bases from J, with 17 bases between. The germline V gene has CDR1 SGHRS and CDR2 YFSETQ. The CDR3 sequence is CASSRSRGGGYNEQFF. The CDR3 DNA sequence: TGCGCCAGCAGCCGCAGTAGGGGGGGCGGCTACAATGAGCAGTTCTTC.

Only one count was recorded for this clone. V is TRBV4-1 and J is TRBJ2-1; 7 bases are a match to TRBD2. CDR3 length equals 15 residues. Losses at the gene ends were 0 bases for V and 10 bases for J; bases not matched to a gene: 9. Germline CDR1 is MGHRA and CDR2 is YSYEKL. CDR3 sequence: CASSQDFNPGREQFF. CDR3 bases: TGCGCCAGCAGCCAAGATTTCAATCCCGGGAGGGAGCAGTTCTTC.

The chain has TRBV10-1 and TRBJ2-5; 11 bases map to TRBD2. Germline loops: CDR1 WNHNN, CDR2 SYGVQD (reference sequence). The CDR3 is 15 amino acids. J gave up 4 bases and V 3 bases, and 4 bases lay outside the gene matches. The chain's CDR3 is CASSELAGVGETQYF. CDR3 bases: TGCGCCAGCAGTGAACTAGCGGGAGTTGGAGAGACCCAGTACTTC.

The chain has TRBV7-2 and TRBJ1-1; no clear D. The germline V gene encodes CDR1 SGHTA and CDR2 FQGNSA. The CDR3 has 14 amino acids. V was cut by 3 bases and J by 0 bases, with 8 bases left in between. CDR3 nucleotide sequence: TGTGCCAGCAGCTTTCTTTTGTTGAACACTGAAGCTTTCTTT. This gives the protein CASSFLLLNTEAFF.

The rearrangement joins TRBV2 to TRBJ2-5, with 7 bases fitting TRBD2. The ends lost 7 bases at V and 5 bases at J; junction bases unmatched: 7. Germline-derived CDR1 and CDR2 are SNHLY and FYNNEI. The CDR3 is made up of 13 amino acids. This CDR3 is CASKGWGGETQYF. The DNA for the CDR3 is TGTGCCAGCAAGGGTTGGGGGGGGGAGACCCAGTACTTC.

The chain uses TRBV6-5 and TRBJ2-7; D is uncertain. The germline V gene has CDR1 MNHEY and CDR2 SVGAGI. This CDR3 is built from 11 residues. V gave up 5 bases and J gave up 6 bases, with 8 bases separating them. CDR3 protein: CASSRGAEQYF. In DNA form, the CDR3 reads TGTGCCAGCAGTCGCGGAGCCGAGCAGTACTTC.

The count of this clone is one. The chain has TRBV18 and TRBJ2-3, with 10 positions matching TRBD2. Per germline, CDR1 KGHSH and CDR2 LQKENI. The junction had 7 bases not matched to a gene; V was cut back by 1 base and J by 0 bases. This CDR3 region has 18 residues. CDR3 coding DNA: TGTGCCAGCTCACCACGCATACTAGCGGGATATAGCACAGATACGCAGTATTTT. Residues: CASSPRILAGYSTDTQYF.

The V and J genes are TRBV20-1 and TRBJ2-1; D is perhaps TRBD2 (5 bases). V lost 3 bases, J lost 15 bases, and 21 bases lay in between. Germline V gives CDR1 DFQATT, CDR2 SNEGSKA (reference sequence). The CDR3 consists of 13 residues. CDR3 residues: CSASLPSSGKMFF. CDR3 DNA: TGCAGTGCTAGTCTACCTTCGTCGGGAAAGATGTTCTTC.

This clone came up a few times. The chain recombines TRBV5-4 with TRBJ1-2; D remains ambiguous. CDR3 length: 14 amino acids. The ends were cut back, 7 bases at V and 2 bases at J, with 15 bases in the middle. Germline-derived CDR1 and CDR2 are SGHNT and YYREEE (reference sequence). CDR3 loop: CASGPMGRNYGYTF. In DNA form, the CDR3 reads TGTGCCAGCGGGCCCATGGGCCGAAACTATGGCTACACCTTC.